This T cell receptor beta chain is drawn from a study of sequential checkpoint blockade in melanoma. Study background: Randomization was 1:1 between first-line nivolumab→ipilimumab and ipilimumab→nivolumab. Each arm's sequence ended with maintenance nivolumab.

The treatment denotes: randomized to nivolumab then ipilimumab (arm A) or the reverse (arm B). Sorted cells were live CD3+CD8+, lacking CD19 and CD56, from PBMCs. This table comes from immunoSEQ multiplex PCR, and its TCRdb copy is limited to in-frame clones, with some not included. The table lists 9,000 to 13,000 clones, 55% to 70% of them singletons. The germline V gene encodes CDR1 SEHNR and CDR2 FQNEAQ (reference sequence). V lost 6 bases, J lost 7 bases, and 5 bases stayed unmatched. The CDR3 covers 14 residues. The material was CD8+ T cells sorted from blood (inferred from file names), obtained from a patient given nivolumab and ipilimumab in sequence. This receptor was taken from a human donor with melanoma. This chain links TRBV7-9 with TRBJ1-6, with 8 bases aligning to TRBD1. The CDR3 region is CASRFDRGNSPLHF. In DNA, the CDR3 is TGTGCCAGCAGATTCGACAGGGGAAATTCACCCCTCCACTTT. The full variable domain, its missing parts supplied by reference TRBV7-9 and TRBJ1-6, is DTGVSQNPRHKITKRGQNVTFRCDPISEHNRLYWYRQTLGQGPEFLTYFQNEAQLEKSRLLSDRFSAERPKGSFSTLEIQRTEQGDSAMYLCASRFDRGNSPLHFGNGTRLTVT.